A selection of T cell receptor beta chains follows, all from one sample in a study of shared clonotypes between healthy human individuals. Clones were sequenced by immunoSEQ multiplex PCR, and TCRdb holds only the in-frame ones, with some missing. Found here are over 2 million clones, around 93% of them singletons; the top ten hold 0.37%. The specimen was naive CD4+ T cells from PBMCs. The source of these receptors is a man aged 18 to 29 in good health. Some clones in this sample may be carry-over from other donors' samples. Each CDR3 is given with its conserved first and last residue. D genes are given only for firm matches. Part of the rows lack a size; the others show once, few, many or a class for expanded clones.

TGCGCCAGCAGCTTGGCCCCCCGTGGAGTCACAGATACGCAGTATTTT	CASSLAPRGVTDTQYF	TRBJ2-3	-	TRBV5-1	-
TGTGCCAGCAGTCTCCGGACAGGGGGAGGAGAGACCCAGTACTTC	CASSLRTGGGETQYF	TRBJ2-5	TRBD1	TRBV27	-
TGCGCCAGCAGCTCAGCCGATGGGCTAGCGGGCATCCAAGAGACCCAGTACTTC	CASSSADGLAGIQETQYF	TRBJ2-5	TRBD2	TRBV5-1	once
TGCGCCAGCACGGCAGGGTTCTCCTACAATGAGCAGTTCTTC	CASTAGFSYNEQFF	TRBJ2-1	-	TRBV5-1	-
TGTGCCAGCAGCTTGGGCGCGGTGAGCTCTGGGGCCAACGTCCTGACTTTC	CASSLGAVSSGANVLTF	TRBJ2-6	-	TRBV7-8	-
TGTGCCAGCAGCTTAAAGGAGGGACAGAGCTATGGCTACACCTTC	CASSLKEGQSYGYTF	TRBJ1-2	TRBD1	TRBV7-2	-
TGTGCCAGCAGTAGACTAGCGGGAGTCAATGAGCAGTTCTTC	CASSRLAGVNEQFF	TRBJ2-1	TRBD2	TRBV6-5	-
TGTGCCAGCAGCAGAGGCGGAAACACCATATATTTT	CASSRGGNTIYF	TRBJ1-3	-	TRBV9	-
TGTGCCAGCAGCAACGACAGGGTACGCACCGGGGAGCTGTTTTTT	CASSNDRVRTGELFF	TRBJ2-2	TRBD1	TRBV6-5	-
TGTGCCAGCAGCCTACAGACAGGGGGCTCTGGAACAGATACGCAGTATTTT	CASSLQTGGSGTDTQYF	TRBJ2-3	TRBD1	TRBV5-4	-
TGTGCCAGTAGTTTGGACAGGGGTAAGCAGTACTTC	CASSLDRGKQYF	TRBJ2-7	TRBD1	TRBV19	once
TGTGCCAGCACCTCATTCGACAGGACTAACTATGGCTACACCTTC	CASTSFDRTNYGYTF	TRBJ1-2	-	TRBV6-5	-
TGTGCCAGCAGTTTAGTTCAGGGCGGCTACGAGCAGTACTTC	CASSLVQGGYEQYF	TRBJ2-7	-	TRBV28	-
TGTGCCAGCAGCGGCTACGAGCAGTACTTC	CASSGYEQYF	TRBJ2-7	-	TRBV7-2	-
TGTGCCAGCAGCCAATTTGGGAGGGCCACCGGGGAGCTGTTTTTT	CASSQFGRATGELFF	TRBJ2-2	TRBD2	TRBV4-2	-
TGTGCCACGACGGGACAGGGCTACGAGCAGTACTTC	CATTGQGYEQYF	TRBJ2-7	TRBD1	TRBV6-5	once
TGTGCCAGCACCGCCCTAGGGGTTACGGGGGAGCAGTACTTC	CASTALGVTGEQYF	TRBJ2-7	-	TRBV6-1	-
TGCGCCAGCAGCCAAGATATAGTGCGTAATGAGCAGTTCTTC	CASSQDIVRNEQFF	TRBJ2-1	-	TRBV4-3	-
TGTGCCAGCTCACCCCGAGGGACAGCCCATAGCAATCAGCCCCAGCATTTT	CASSPRGTAHSNQPQHF	TRBJ1-5	TRBD1	TRBV18	-
TGTGCCAGCAGACAAAAAGTCCAGGAAGCGGGCGGGAGGGCGTGCGAGCAGTACTTC	CASRQKVQEAGGRACEQYF	TRBJ2-7	TRBD2	TRBV11-2	-
TGTGCCAGCAGTTACGGGACAGGGCGTGAGACCCAGTACTTC	CASSYGTGRETQYF	TRBJ2-5	TRBD1	TRBV6-5	-
TGTGCCAGCTTTTCCCCGACGGAGGGTTTAGCGGGACCAACGGGCGAGCAGTACTTC	CASFSPTEGLAGPTGEQYF	TRBJ2-7	TRBD2	TRBV6-9	-
TGCGCCAGCAGCCCCGGGACAGGGAGTTTTGAAGCTTTCTTT	CASSPGTGSFEAFF	TRBJ1-1	TRBD1	TRBV5-1	-
TGTGCCACCAGCAGAGCGGGCTACGAGCAGTACTTC	CATSRAGYEQYF	TRBJ2-7	-	TRBV15	-
TGTGCCAGCAGTGAGGGGGGGCCCCAGACCCAGTACTTC	CASSEGGPQTQYF	TRBJ2-5	-	TRBV2	-
TGTGCCAGCAGCTCCCCCGGGACTAGCAGCAATGAGCAGTTCTTC	CASSSPGTSSNEQFF	TRBJ2-1	TRBD2	TRBV5-4	-
TGTGCCAGCAGCATGGGATCGACAGGAGGCACTGAAGCTTTCTTT	CASSMGSTGGTEAFF	TRBJ1-1	-	TRBV9	-
TGTGCCAGCCGTGGGACCGTCGGAAGACAGCCCCAGCATTTT	CASRGTVGRQPQHF	TRBJ1-5	-	TRBV27	-
TGTGCCAGCAGCGGCGGACAGAACACTGAAGCTTTCTTT	CASSGGQNTEAFF	TRBJ1-1	-	TRBV5-4	-
TGCAGCGTTGAAACATCGACGGGTCTCATTCAGTACTTC	CSVETSTGLIQYF	TRBJ2-4	-	TRBV29-1	-
TGTGCCAGCAGCTTAGGCAGGTCTAGCACAGATACGCAGTATTTT	CASSLGRSSTDTQYF	TRBJ2-3	-	TRBV7-3	-
TGCGCCAGCAGCTTGGGACAGAAAGCCTACGAGCAGTACTTC	CASSLGQKAYEQYF	TRBJ2-7	-	TRBV5-1	-
TGTGCCAGCAGTCGACAGGAGTTTAATGAAAAACTGTTTTTT	CASSRQEFNEKLFF	TRBJ1-4	-	TRBV6-1	-
TGTGCCAGCACCCTGTCGGGGCGGGGGCAGTACTTC	CASTLSGRGQYF	TRBJ2-7	-	TRBV28	-
TGTGCCAGCAGCTCCCGTCGGGGAGCTAGCGGGAGCACAGATACGCAGTATTTT	CASSSRRGASGSTDTQYF	TRBJ2-3	TRBD2	TRBV5-4	-
TGCGCCAGCAGCTTGTTCGTGACAGGACTTTACAATGAGCAGTTCTTC	CASSLFVTGLYNEQFF	TRBJ2-1	-	TRBV5-1	-
TGCGCCAGCAGCCAAGACCCATGGAGTCAGCCCCAGCATTTT	CASSQDPWSQPQHF	TRBJ1-5	-	TRBV4-3	few
TGCAGCGTTGCCCGGACAGGGGGGATTAATGAGCAGTTCTTC	CSVARTGGINEQFF	TRBJ2-1	TRBD1	TRBV29-1	-
TGTGCCAGTAGTAACAGGGACTATGGCTACACCTTC	CASSNRDYGYTF	TRBJ1-2	-	TRBV19	-
TGTGCCAGCAGCTCCTACACAGATACGCAGTATTTT	CASSSYTDTQYF	TRBJ2-3	-	TRBV7-9	-
TGTGCCTGGGGACTAGCGGGAGAGGCAGATACGCAGTATTTT	CAWGLAGEADTQYF	TRBJ2-3	TRBD2	TRBV30	-
TGTGCCTGGAGTGTAGGGGGAACTGGAAACACCATATATTTT	CAWSVGGTGNTIYF	TRBJ1-3	-	TRBV30	-
TGCGCCAGCAGCTCGGGGGACATATACTCCTACGAGCAGTACTTC	CASSSGDIYSYEQYF	TRBJ2-7	-	TRBV5-1	once
TGCGCCAGCAGCTTCGTACAGGGCACTCAAGAGACCCAGTACTTC	CASSFVQGTQETQYF	TRBJ2-5	-	TRBV5-1	-
TGTGCCAGCAGTTCCCCGTCGCGCTATGGCTACACCTTC	CASSSPSRYGYTF	TRBJ1-2	-	TRBV28	-
TGTGCCAGTTCGAACCCGGAGGTTGATGAAGCTTTCTTT	CASSNPEVDEAFF	TRBJ1-1	-	TRBV6-6	-
TGTGCCAGCAGCCCCCAAGGGGGATCAGGTTCCTACGAGCAGTACTTC	CASSPQGGSGSYEQYF	TRBJ2-7	-	TRBV9	-
TGTGCCAGCAGTCCCGGGACAGCCACTCCCAGCGAGCAGTACTTC	CASSPGTATPSEQYF	TRBJ2-7	TRBD1	TRBV11-2	-
TGTGCCAGCAGTGAGCTCTGGACTAGCGGAGGGGCCGAGCAGTACTTC	CASSELWTSGGAEQYF	TRBJ2-7	TRBD2	TRBV2	-
TGTGCCAGCAGACCCCGGGACAGGTTCACAGATACGCAGTATTTT	CASRPRDRFTDTQYF	TRBJ2-3	TRBD1	TRBV28	-
TGCGCCAGCAGCCAAGTGGTAGCGGGAGGGCCGGAGTCGACGTACGAGCAGTACTTC	CASSQVVAGGPESTYEQYF	TRBJ2-7	TRBD2	TRBV4-3	-
TGCGCCAGCAGCTTAGGTAGCGGGAGTTACGAGCAGTACTTC	CASSLGSGSYEQYF	TRBJ2-7	TRBD2	TRBV5-1	-
TGTGCCAGCAGCACCCCGGGGTCAGAGACCCAGTACTTC	CASSTPGSETQYF	TRBJ2-5	-	TRBV11-1	-
TGCGCCAGCAGCCAAGATCGCCTCGAGCGGGACTACTACGAGCAGTACTTC	CASSQDRLERDYYEQYF	TRBJ2-7	TRBD2	TRBV4-3	once